This T cell receptor beta chain was sequenced in a study of CD8 T cells in Susac syndrome. Across the study: Active disease was present in about six of the sequenced Susac syndrome patients, and remission in under 10. Study-wide results and limits: Within total CD8+ repertoires, 15 to 20 Susac-specific public clones were found, and within CD8+ TEMRA repertoires, five.

RNA, at roughly 0.45 to 1 ug, was reverse transcribed with random hexamers. TCRdb analysed the immunoSEQ multiplex PCR reads with MiXCR anew, one entry per CDR3 protein. The sample comprises roughly 80,000 distinct CDR3 sequences, roughly 95% of which are singletons, and 0.52% rests with the top ten. Germline-derived CDR1 and CDR2 are SGHRS and YFSETQ. V lost 7 bases to trimming and J lost 2 bases; unmatched junction nucleotides: 12. This CDR3 comprises 16 residues. On this clonotype: Its antigen remains unidentified.

The chain uses TRBV5-1 and TRBJ2-1; 7 positions match TRBD1. The sequence was collected from a human donor with Susac syndrome. Source material: CD8+ T cells from PBMCs. In DNA form, the CDR3 reads TGCGCCAGCTGCTATGTACAGGGGACCCCCTACAATGAGCAGTTCTTC. It codes for CASCYVQGTPYNEQFF.